Only a few counts were recorded for the clone carrying this T cell receptor beta chain. Its antigen is not known. J was trimmed by 2 bases and V by 2 bases; bases with no gene match: 10. The CDR3 consists of 17 residues. CDR1 and CDR2 from the germline V gene are MGHRA and YSYEKL. Unique molecular identifiers tagged the TCRbeta library. TCRdb processed the PCR reads anew with MiXCR; each CDR3 protein has one entry. The table lists 550,000 to 800,000 distinct CDR3 sequences, around 14% of them singletons. This sample is drawn from a study of T-cell reconstitution after alpha-beta-depleted transplantation in children. Study-wide points: Day-60 TCRbeta diversity that was high in some patients was derived from surviving recipient T cells and thymic progenitors.

Sequenced material: PBMCs, taken before TCRalphabeta/CD19-depleted stem cell transplant. The receptor was derived from a girl aged 2 to 9 with congenital amegakaryocytic thrombocytopenia, due to receive a stem cell transplant. This chain joins TRBV4-1 and TRBJ2-5, with TRBD2 identical over 8 bases. In DNA, the CDR3 is TGCGCCAGCAGCCAAAGCCCCCCAGCGGGAGTACAAGAGACCCAGTACTTC. Protein sequence: CASSQSPPAGVQETQYF.